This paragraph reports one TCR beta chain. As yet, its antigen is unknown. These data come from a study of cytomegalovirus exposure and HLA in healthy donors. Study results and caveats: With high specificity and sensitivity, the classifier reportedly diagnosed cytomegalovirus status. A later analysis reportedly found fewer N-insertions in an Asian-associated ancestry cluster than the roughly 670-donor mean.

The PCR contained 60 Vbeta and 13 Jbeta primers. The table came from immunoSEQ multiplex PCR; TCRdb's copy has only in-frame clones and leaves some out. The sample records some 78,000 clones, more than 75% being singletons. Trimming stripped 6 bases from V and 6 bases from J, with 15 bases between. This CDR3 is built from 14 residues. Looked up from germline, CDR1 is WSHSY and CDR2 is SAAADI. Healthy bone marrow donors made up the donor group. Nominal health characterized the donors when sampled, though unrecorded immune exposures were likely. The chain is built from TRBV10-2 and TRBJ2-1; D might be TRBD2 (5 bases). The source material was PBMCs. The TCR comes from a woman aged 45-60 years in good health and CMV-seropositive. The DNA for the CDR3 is TGCGCCAGCAGATGGCGATCCGAGGGCAATGAGCAGTTCTTC. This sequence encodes CASRWRSEGNEQFF.